This T cell receptor beta chain was found in a study of shared clonotypes between healthy human individuals. Study-level background: The donor group consisted of a couple of women and a few men, aged 18 to 49.

Germline-derived CDR1 and CDR2 are SGDLS and YYNGEE. Trimming at V came to 0 bases and at J to 4 bases, leaving 5 bases not matched to a gene. The CDR3 consists of 15 residues. Several immunoSEQ plates received, in even portions, the genomic DNA of each subset. Data came from immunoSEQ multiplex PCR; TCRdb stores just in-frame clones and leaves some out. The repertoire holds more than 2 million clones, with about 95% as singletons. CD45RO-negative cells were positively selected for CCR7, leaving out terminally differentiated effector memory CD45RA+ cells. Study conclusions and caveats: Against clonotypes common to all four donors, non-shared ones had lower generation probabilities.

To note about this clone: Its target is unknown.

Material: naive CD8+ T cells sorted from blood. The chain joins TRBV9 to TRBJ2-7, with 9 bases identical to TRBD2. The TCR was taken from a man aged 18-30 years in good health. CDR3 amino acids: CASSVASLAGYEQYF. CDR3 sequence (DNA): TGTGCCAGCAGCGTAGCTTCCCTAGCGGGATACGAGCAGTACTTC.